This T cell receptor (beta chain) was identified in a study of T cells in localized non-small cell lung cancer. Broader study findings: The study sequenced only one region of the tumor. As a result, intratumor heterogeneity could not be excluded and remains possible.

The CDR3 has 13 residues. Looked up from germline, CDR1 is MGHRA and CDR2 is YSYEKL. Method: immunoSEQ multiplex PCR; TCRdb's copy keeps in-frame clones and lacks some. The data show hundreds of clones, about 25% seen once. In the case of this clone: The antigen is not known. Sequence at one end of the junction differs from germline and may be a read error.

The origin of this receptor is a female donor of 60 years or more with stage I squamous cell lung carcinoma. The chain combines TRBV4-1 with TRBJ2-7, with 8 nucleotides matching TRBD1. The input for sequencing was lung tumor tissue, taken before any cancer treatment. Here the CDR3 reads CASSQEDRTGKHF. The CDR3 DNA sequence: TGCGCCAGCAGCCAAGAGGACAGGACAGGGAAACACTTC.